The 11 T cell receptor beta chains given below trace back to one sample, sequenced in a study of blood T cell repertoires in COVID-19. Clones were sequenced by immunoSEQ multiplex PCR, and TCRdb holds only the in-frame ones, with some missing. The sample lists about 250,000 clones, around 90% occurring once. The source material was PBMCs or T cells enriched from blood (not recorded which). These receptors came from a woman aged 45-59 years who had recovered from COVID-19.

The V gene is TRBV4-2, the J gene TRBJ2-1; unclear D gene. Trimming pared 4 bases from V and 6 bases from J, leaving 25 bases between. The CDR3 sequence is 18 residues long. CDR1 and CDR2 from the germline V gene are LGHNA and YNFKEQ. The DNA of the CDR3 is TGTGCCAGCAGCCCAGTCCTTCTCAGGCCTCGGAAAGGCAATGAGCAGTTCTTC. Protein product: CASSPVLLRPRKGNEQFF.

The chain has TRBV5-6 and TRBJ1-3; TRBD1 matches at 11 bases. V lost 3 bases and J lost 7; bases outside the gene matches: 6. The CDR3 is made up of 15 amino acids. Germline V gene sequence: CDR1 SGHDT, CDR2 YYEEEE. The CDR3 reads CASSSGTGGRNTIYF. The DNA of the CDR3 is TGTGCCAGCAGCTCGGGGACAGGGGGTCGGAACACCATATATTTT. The variable domain in full, with the rest retrieved from reference TRBV5-6 and TRBJ1-3, is DAGVTQSPTHLIKTRGQQVTLRCSPKSGHDTVSWYQQALGQGPQFIFQYYEEEERQRGNFPDRFSGHQFPNYSSELNVNALLLGDSALYLCASSSGTGGRNTIYFGEGSWLTVV.

V usage is TRBV4-2 and J usage is TRBJ2-3, with TRBD1 as a possible D gene (5 bases). The V gene's germline CDR1 is LGHNA and CDR2 YNFKEQ. The CDR3 has 13 amino acids. V was clipped by 2 bases and J by 4 bases, with 7 bases between them. In nucleotides, the CDR3 is TGTGCCAGCAGCCAACAGGGCCCAGATACGCAGTATTTT. Translated: CASSQQGPDTQYF.

J is TRBJ2-1 and V is TRBV10-2; 9 positions agree with TRBD2. V dropped 3 bases and J dropped 5; count of bases not matched to a gene: 5. Germline CDR1 reads WSHSY; CDR2 reads SAAADI. The CDR3 totals 15 residues. CDR3 amino acids: CASSDQTSGNNEQFF. The CDR3 nucleotides read TGCGCCAGCAGTGACCAGACTAGCGGAAACAATGAGCAGTTCTTC.

CDR3 residues: CASTASGGYRQPQHF. In DNA form, the CDR3 reads TGTGCCAGCACCGCGTCAGGGGGCTACCGACAGCCCCAGCATTTT. V usage is TRBV2 and J usage is TRBJ1-5, with 8 bases fitting TRBD1. Trimming at V came to 7 bases and at J to 7 bases, leaving 12 bases not matched to a gene. Germline assignment: CDR1 SNHLY and CDR2 FYNNEI. This CDR3 spans 15 amino acids.

The chain employs TRBV2 and TRBJ2-1; D gene unclear. Trimming took off 4 bases at V and 1 base at J, with 11 bases between the two ends. CDR3 length: 15 amino acids. Germline values: CDR1 SNHLY, CDR2 FYNNEI. In nucleotides, the CDR3 is TGTGCCAGCAGTGCGCGCTTGCTATCCTACAATGAGCAGTTCTTC. This sequence encodes CASSARLLSYNEQFF.

The J gene is TRBJ1-1, the V gene TRBV7-9; D remains unclear. The CDR3 extends over 14 amino acids. The germline V gene has CDR1 SEHNR and CDR2 FQNEAQ (reference sequence). The germline V and J ends were trimmed by 1 base and 0 bases, with 6 bases remaining between them. CDR3 in amino acids: CASSLVAVNTEAFF. The CDR3, as DNA: TGTGCCAGCAGCTTAGTCGCAGTGAACACTGAAGCTTTCTTT.

The chain carries TRBV19 and TRBJ2-3, with D perhaps matching TRBD1 (6 bases). V was trimmed by 5 bases and J by 0 bases, leaving 15 bases between them. The CDR3 is made up of 16 amino acids. Germline V gene data show CDR1 as LNHDA and CDR2 as SQIVND (reference sequence). CDR3 nucleotide sequence: TGTGCCAGTAGTTCACCCCGACAGGCTAGCACAGATACGCAGTATTTT. Translating it yields CASSSPRQASTDTQYF.

The chain recombines TRBV5-6 with TRBJ2-5, with D possibly matching TRBD1 (6 bases). Germline V gene data show CDR1 as SGHDT and CDR2 as YYEEEE. This CDR3 has 14 residues. V was clipped by 2 bases and J by 5 bases, with 13 bases between them. The CDR3 protein is CASSLQQGRETQYF. The CDR3 DNA reads TGTGCCAGCAGCTTACAACAGGGTAGGGAGACCCAGTACTTC.

The V call is TRBV6-5, the J call TRBJ1-6; D might be TRBD1 (5 bases). The V end was cut by 6 bases, the J end by 6 bases, with 9 bases between. This CDR3 is built from 13 residues. Germline loops: CDR1 MNHEY, CDR2 SVGAGI. DNA of the CDR3: TGTGCCAGCAGACAGACAGTTAATTCACCCCTCCACTTT. It is translated as CASRQTVNSPLHF.

The chain recombines TRBV9 with TRBJ2-2; weak D call: TRBD1 (5 bases). V lost 2 bases and J lost 6, with 14 bases in between. CDR1 is SGDLS and CDR2 is YYNGEE in the germline V gene. There are 15 residues in the CDR3. In DNA form, the CDR3 reads TGTGCCAGCAGCGTGGGCAGGGAAGGAGCCGGGGAGCTGTTTTTT. This gives the protein CASSVGREGAGELFF.